The 22 T cell receptor beta chains reported below all come from one sample, sequenced in a study of blood T cell repertoires in COVID-19. Sequenced by immunoSEQ multiplex PCR; TCRdb stores in-frame clones only, minus some. Among under 250,000 clones, around nine tenths were seen once, and the ten largest hold 1.5% to 2%. The specimen sequenced was peripheral blood. These receptors were obtained from a woman aged 60-75 years who had recovered from COVID-19.

The chain joins TRBV9 to TRBJ1-3, with 7 bases that match TRBD1. From germline, CDR1 is SGDLS and CDR2 YYNGEE. With 4 bases clipped from V and 0 bases from J, the junction kept 7 bases outside the gene matches. CDR3 size: 16 residues. Written as DNA, the CDR3 is TGTGCCAGCAGCACCGAACAGGGGTACTCTGGAAACACCATATATTTT. Translation gives CASSTEQGYSGNTIYF.

V and J are TRBV3-1 (or the pseudogene TRBV3-2) and TRBJ2-4; TRBD1 might be the D (6 bases). The CDR3 has 15 amino acids. Trimming took 2 bases from V and 6 from J, leaving 14 bases between them. Germline V gene data show CDR1 as LGHDT and CDR2 as YNNKEL (reference sequence). CDR3 loop: CASSQSPGQLNIQYF. For the CDR3, the DNA is TGTGCCAGCAGCCAATCCCCCGGACAGTTAAACATTCAGTACTTC.

The genes are TRBV7-9 and TRBJ1-2; D perhaps matches TRBD1 (5 bases). V dropped 5 bases and J dropped 10 bases, with 20 bases sitting between them. From germline, CDR1 is SEHNR and CDR2 FQNEAQ (reference sequence). CDR3 length: 14 residues. As DNA, the CDR3 is TGTGCCAGCAGCCCCGCTTATTCGACAGCTTTCTACACCTTC. It translates to CASSPAYSTAFYTF.

The chain combines TRBV6-5 with TRBJ1-5; D may be TRBD1 (5 bases). Trimming took 2 bases from V and 2 from J, leaving 13 bases between them. The germline CDR1 and CDR2 sequences are MNHEY and SVGAGI. The CDR3 has 16 residues. CDR3 region: CASSYGGGSGNQPQHF. CDR3 nucleotides: TGTGCCAGCAGTTACGGCGGGGGATCAGGCAATCAGCCCCAGCATTTT.

This rearrangement joins TRBV12-3 or TRBV12-4 to TRBJ1-2; 7 positions agree with TRBD1. The V and J ends lost 5 bases and 8 bases, in that order; junction bases with no gene match: 8. The CDR3 loop spans 13 amino acids. This chain's CDR3 is CASSGPGGDGYTF. The DNA for the CDR3 is TGTGCCAGCAGTGGACCAGGGGGAGACGGCTACACCTTC.

This chain joins TRBV4-2 and TRBJ2-3, with 8 bases lining up with TRBD2. Germline lookup yields CDR1 LGHNA and CDR2 YNFKEQ. V lost 1 base, J lost 4 bases, and 7 bases stayed unmatched. The CDR3 totals 16 residues. The CDR3: CASSQVAGGAADTQYF. The CDR3 DNA reads as TGTGCCAGCAGCCAAGTCGCGGGGGGTGCGGCAGATACGCAGTATTTT.

This chain connects TRBV28 to TRBJ2-1; 9 bases match TRBD2. This CDR3 is 15 amino acids long. After removal of 7 bases from V and 7 bases from J, the junction contained 11 bases not matched to a gene. The germline V gene has CDR1 MDHEN and CDR2 SYDVKM. CDR3 nucleotide sequence: TGTGCCAGCACTAGTCCGCGGGGGGGCCTGAATGAGCAGTTCTTC. This gives the protein CASTSPRGGLNEQFF.

This sequence joins TRBV28 and TRBJ2-7, with 9 bases matching TRBD1. CDR3 length equals 14 residues. J was trimmed by 6 bases and V by 10 bases; bases with no gene match: 13. Germline loops: CDR1 MDHEN, CDR2 SYDVKM. CDR3 amino acids: CAIGGGQGTGEQYF. The DNA for the CDR3 is TGTGCCATCGGTGGGGGACAGGGTACGGGCGAGCAGTACTTC.

DNA for the CDR3: TGTGCCAGCAGCTACCCGGGACAGTACTACGAGCAGTACTTC. Translated, it gives CASSYPGQYYEQYF. The chain carries TRBV7-2 and TRBJ2-7; 7 bases line up with TRBD1. This CDR3 has 14 residues. Germline V CDR1 and CDR2: SGHTA, FQGNSA. V lost 4 bases, J lost 3 bases, and 6 bases stayed unmatched.

The chain joins TRBV7-9 to TRBJ2-3, with 15 nucleotides matching TRBD2. Germline CDR1 and CDR2: SEHNR and FQNEAQ (reference sequence). After removal of 4 bases from V and 2 bases from J, the junction contained 4 bases not matched to a gene. This CDR3 has 17 amino acids. The CDR3 DNA follows: TGTGCCAGCAGCTACGGGACTAGCGGGGGGCCCACAGATACGCAGTATTTT. This codes for CASSYGTSGGPTDTQYF.

The genes are TRBV5-1 and TRBJ2-3; 9 bases agree with TRBD2. This CDR3 has 14 residues. CDR1 and CDR2 from the germline V gene are SGHRS and YFSETQ. Trimming removed 6 bases from V and 4 bases from J; junction bases left unmatched: 6. CDR3 protein: CASTKRGDSDTQYF. As DNA, the CDR3 is TGCGCCAGCACAAAGCGGGGGGACTCAGATACGCAGTATTTT.

The CDR3 sequence: CASSAGGGLGNQPQHF. The CDR3 region has the DNA TGTGCCAGCAGTGCCGGGGGGGGACTGGGCAATCAGCCCCAGCATTTT. The chain uses TRBV25-1 and TRBJ1-5; perhaps TRBD1 as D (5 bases). The CDR3 length is 16 residues. The germline V and J ends were trimmed by 4 bases and 2 bases, with 15 bases remaining between them. CDR1 MGHDK and CDR2 SYGVNS come from the germline V gene.

This chain uses TRBV7-8 with TRBJ2-3, with D possibly matching TRBD2 (6 bases). V dropped 11 bases and J dropped 3 bases, with 21 bases sitting between them. The CDR3 loop spans 15 amino acids. Per the germline V gene, CDR1 is SGHVS and CDR2 is FQNEAQ. CDR3 DNA sequence: TGTGCCGCTGGGGTGGCGGGGAGACGAACAGATACGCAGTATTTT. Translated: CAAGVAGRRTDTQYF.

CDR3 nucleotide sequence: TGTGCCAGCAGTTATACGGGTGAGGCTGAAGCTTTCTTT. Protein product: CASSYTGEAEAFF. The V and J genes are TRBV6-2 or TRBV6-3 and TRBJ1-1, with D hard to call. The CDR3 length is 13 residues. V was trimmed by 3 bases and J by 6 bases, leaving 11 bases between them. Germline loops: CDR1 MNHEY, CDR2 SVGEGT.

The chain has TRBV6-5 and TRBJ1-6; TRBD1 is a possible D gene (6 bases). The length of the CDR3 is 14 residues. Germline loops: CDR1 MNHEY, CDR2 SVGAGI. Trimming took off 2 bases at V and 9 bases at J, with 11 bases between the two ends. CDR3 protein: CASSYQARGSPLHF. The DNA for the CDR3 is TGTGCCAGCAGTTACCAGGCCAGGGGTTCACCCCTCCACTTT.

This clone was observed a single time. V is TRBV24-1 and J is TRBJ2-2; TRBD1 matches at 9 bases. The trim removed 3 bases at V and 5 bases at J, leaving 6 bases unmatched. The CDR3 runs 16 residues. Looked up from germline, CDR1 is KGHDR and CDR2 is SFDVKD. The CDR3 here is CATSDPGQGDTGELFF. The CDR3 DNA follows: TGTGCCACCAGTGATCCGGGACAGGGCGATACCGGGGAGCTGTTTTTT.

This clone was detected only once. V usage is TRBV28 and J usage is TRBJ2-1; 9 bases map to TRBD2. This CDR3 comprises 13 residues. The V and J ends lost 7 bases and 7 bases, in that order; junction bases with no gene match: 5. Germline V lookup: CDR1 MDHEN, CDR2 SYDVKM. Here the CDR3 DNA reads TGTGCCAGCAAGGCGGGGGGGCTTAATGAGCAGTTCTTC. It is translated as CASKAGGLNEQFF.

This chain connects TRBV24-1 to TRBJ2-3, with 14 bases lining up with TRBD2. Germline V CDR1 and CDR2: KGHDR, SFDVKD. After removal of 11 bases from V and 9 bases from J, the junction contained 6 bases not matched to a gene. The CDR3 is 13 residues long. The DNA for the CDR3 is TGTGCCAGCGCCGGGACTAGCGGGGGAACGCAGTATTTT. Translating gives CASAGTSGGTQYF.

The rearrangement links TRBV11-2 to TRBJ1-2, with TRBD1 matching over 9 bases. Germline values: CDR1 SGHAT, CDR2 FQNNGV. This CDR3 region has 13 residues. Losses at the gene ends were 9 bases for V and 3 bases for J; bases not matched to a gene: 5. Here the CDR3 DNA reads TGTGCCAGTGGGACAGGGAAATACTATGGCTACACCTTC. As protein: CASGTGKYYGYTF.

This clone was counted a single time. V gene TRBV7-9 combines with J gene TRBJ2-3; D ambiguous. This CDR3 contains 12 residues. The germline V gene encodes CDR1 SEHNR and CDR2 FQNEAQ (reference sequence). V was clipped by 3 bases and J by 3 bases, with 4 bases between them. The CDR3 DNA reads TGTGCCAGCAGCTTTGAGACAGATACGCAGTATTTT. Its protein product is CASSFETDTQYF.

The chain recombines TRBV29-1 with TRBJ2-2, with D hard to call. The V end was cut by 7 bases, the J end by 7 bases, with 10 bases between. Looked up from germline, CDR1 is SQVTM and CDR2 is ANQGSEA. This CDR3 contains 11 residues. In DNA form, the CDR3 reads TGCAGCGGGGCGTTGGGCGGGGAGCTGTTTTTT. It specifies CSGALGGELFF.

The chain couples TRBV5-6 to TRBJ2-3; D is perhaps TRBD2 (5 bases). The germline gives CDR1 SGHDT, CDR2 YYEEEE. The CDR3 spans 15 residues. V lost 0 bases and J 1 base, leaving 9 bases between the germline ends. CDR3 nucleotides: TGTGCCAGCAGCTTGGGCCGGGGTCGCACAGATACGCAGTATTTT. It yields the protein CASSLGRGRTDTQYF.